Listed here are 20 T cell receptor beta chains from one sample, sequenced in a study of cytomegalovirus exposure and HLA in healthy donors. Researchers ran the PCR with 60 Vbeta and 13 Jbeta primers. The protocol was immunoSEQ multiplex PCR, while the TCRdb copy is restricted to in-frame clones and leaves out a portion. The profile shows about 100,000 clones, roughly 70% of them singletons. The sample was PBMCs. The receptors were gathered from a woman younger than 35 in good health and CMV-seropositive.

The chain is built from TRBV14 and TRBJ2-7; 9 nucleotides agree with TRBD1. Germline CDR1 is SGHDN and CDR2 is FVKESK. CDR3 length: 12 amino acids. With 5 bases clipped from V and 9 bases from J, the junction kept 5 bases outside the gene matches. CDR3 sequence: CASSTTGGRQYF. As DNA, the CDR3 is TGTGCCAGCAGCACGACAGGGGGAAGGCAGTACTTC. Full variable domain (remainder filled in from reference TRBV14 and TRBJ2-7): EAGVTQFPSHSVIEKGQTVTLRCDPISGHDNLYWYRRVMGKEIKFLLHFVKESKQDESGMPNNRFLAERTGGTYSTLKVQPAELEDSGVYFCASSTTGGRQYFGPGTRLTVT.

Only a few counts were recorded for this clone. The V gene is TRBV25-1, the J gene TRBJ1-3, with a possible D match to TRBD1 (6 bases). V lost 3 bases and J lost 4, with 19 bases in between. In germline, CDR1 is MGHDK, CDR2 SYGVNS. The CDR3 is made up of 17 amino acids. The CDR3 DNA reads as TGTGCCAGCAGTGAGTTATCGAAGACAGGTAAGGGAAACACCATATATTTT. It translates to CASSELSKTGKGNTIYF.

The chain couples TRBV5-1 to TRBJ2-3; 10 bases are a match to TRBD1. CDR3 length: 15 residues. The V and J ends lost 3 bases and 6 bases, in that order; junction bases with no gene match: 7. Germline CDR1 SGHRS, CDR2 YFSETQ. The CDR3 DNA sequence: TGCGCCAGCAGCTGGGGACAGGGGCGAGGGGATACGCAGTATTTT. It is translated as CASSWGQGRGDTQYF.

The chain joins TRBV15 to TRBJ2-7; TRBD2 matches 8 bases. Germline loops: CDR1 LNHNV, CDR2 YYDKDF (reference sequence). Trimming cost V 2 bases and J 7 bases; bases outside gene matches: 10. There are 15 residues in the CDR3. CDR3 sequence (DNA): TGTGCCACCAGCAGACCCGGGGCGGGAGGCCTGGAGCAGTACTTC. Encoded protein: CATSRPGAGGLEQYF. The full variable domain, in which reference TRBV15 and TRBJ2-7 provide the parts outside the CDR3, is DAMVIQNPRYQVTQFGKPVTLSCSQTLNHNVMYWYQQKSSQAPKLLFHYYDKDFNNEADTPDNFQSRRPNTSFCFLDIRSPGLGDTAMYLCATSRPGAGGLEQYFGPGTRLTVT.

V is TRBV6-5 and J is TRBJ2-3, with no clear D. The germline V gene has CDR1 MNHEY and CDR2 SVGAGI. The CDR3 has 13 residues. V was cut by 6 bases and J by 0 bases, with 7 bases left in between. The CDR3 sequence: CASRTDSTDTQYF. Written as DNA, the CDR3 is TGTGCCAGCAGAACAGACAGCACAGATACGCAGTATTTT.

In its sample, this clone was seen once. The genes are TRBV10-3 and TRBJ1-5, with 7 bases aligning to TRBD1. CDR1 ENHRY and CDR2 SYGVKD come from the germline V gene. The length of the CDR3 is 16 residues. Unmatched junction bases numbered 7, after V lost 2 bases and J lost 3 bases. Here the CDR3 reads CAISESTGALNQPQHF. The CDR3, as DNA: TGTGCCATCAGTGAGAGTACAGGGGCTCTCAATCAGCCCCAGCATTTT.

The chain links TRBV7-3 to TRBJ2-1; TRBD2 aligns across 13 bases. After removal of 4 bases from V and 10 bases from J, the junction contained 4 bases not matched to a gene. CDR3 length equals 14 residues. Germline V CDR1 and CDR2: SGHTA, FQGTGA. The CDR3 region is CASSSGLAGEEQFF. CDR3 coding DNA: TGTGCCAGCAGCTCCGGACTAGCGGGAGAGGAGCAGTTCTTC.

Regarding this clone: This CDR3 is also generated by other DNA sequences in the sample. The chain combines TRBV6-5 with TRBJ2-7; D might be TRBD1 (6 bases). The germline V gene encodes CDR1 MNHEY and CDR2 SVGAGI. This CDR3 spans 12 amino acids. The V gene lost 6 bases and the J gene lost 3 bases, with 9 bases spanning the gap. CDR3 protein: CASRQGRYEQYF. DNA for the CDR3: TGTGCCAGCAGACAGGGTCGCTACGAGCAGTACTTC.

This clone was seen once. The chain has TRBV19 and TRBJ2-2; no reliable D call. From germline, CDR1 is LNHDA and CDR2 SQIVND (reference sequence). The CDR3 spans 14 residues. V was pared by 3 bases and J by 2 bases, with 7 bases between. CDR3 region: CASSMGSNTGELFF. DNA of the CDR3: TGTGCCAGTAGTATGGGCAGTAACACCGGGGAGCTGTTTTTT. The full variable domain, its missing parts supplied by reference TRBV19 and TRBJ2-2, is DGGITQSPKYLFRKEGQNVTLSCEQNLNHDAMYWYRQDPGQGLRLIYYSQIVNDFQKGDIAEGYSVSREKKESFPLTVTSAQKNPTAFYLCASSMGSNTGELFFGEGSRLTVL.

This chain connects TRBV9 to TRBJ2-7; 11 nucleotides match TRBD1. J gave up 2 bases and V 0 bases, and 1 base lay outside the gene matches. The germline V gene has CDR1 SGDLS and CDR2 YYNGEE. The CDR3 is made up of 15 amino acids. The CDR3 sequence: CASSVGGQGAYEQYF. The DNA of the CDR3 is TGTGCCAGCAGCGTAGGGGGACAGGGGGCCTACGAGCAGTACTTC.

The chain uses TRBV7-2 and TRBJ1-2; TRBD1 aligns across 8 bases. Germline V gives CDR1 SGHTA, CDR2 FQGNSA. The CDR3 is made up of 14 amino acids. The junction had 3 bases not matched to a gene; V was cut back by 2 bases and J by 4 bases. CDR3 region: CASSLKTGGYGYTF. The DNA of the CDR3 is TGTGCCAGCAGCTTAAAAACAGGGGGCTATGGCTACACCTTC.

The rearrangement joins TRBV11-1 to TRBJ2-5; 9 bases map to TRBD1. V was clipped by 4 bases and J by 4 bases; unmatched bases: 7. Germline loops: CDR1 SGHAT, CDR2 FQDESV (reference sequence). The CDR3 length is 15 residues. CDR3: CASSSGTGSGETQYF. The CDR3 region has the DNA TGTGCCAGCAGCTCCGGGACAGGGAGTGGAGAGACCCAGTACTTC.

The chain employs TRBV7-9 and TRBJ2-3, with 9 bases identical to TRBD2. Germline assignment: CDR1 SEHNR and CDR2 FQNEAQ (reference sequence). The V gene end was trimmed by 3 bases and the J gene end by 6 bases; junction bases not matched to a gene: 4. The CDR3 contains 14 residues. CDR3 in DNA: TGTGCCAGCAGCTTTGCGGGAGGGTACGATACGCAGTATTTT. Translating it yields CASSFAGGYDTQYF. Full variable domain (remainder filled in from reference TRBV7-9 and TRBJ2-3): DTGVSQNPRHKITKRGQNVTFRCDPISEHNRLYWYRQTLGQGPEFLTYFQNEAQLEKSRLLSDRFSAERPKGSFSTLEIQRTEQGDSAMYLCASSFAGGYDTQYFGPGTRLTVL.

Here the CDR3 reads CASIGGQHTGELFF. The CDR3 DNA reads as TGTGCCAGCATCGGGGGGCAACACACCGGGGAGCTGTTTTTT. This chain uses TRBV28 with TRBJ2-2; TRBD2 might be the D (7 bases). The germline V gene has CDR1 MDHEN and CDR2 SYDVKM. With 7 bases removed from V and 3 bases from J, the gap between germline ends came to 12 bases. This CDR3 has 14 residues.

The sample holds one count of this clone. The chain employs TRBV30 and TRBJ2-1; 7 bases line up with TRBD1. CDR3 length: 14 residues. Unmatched junction bases numbered 8, after V lost 5 bases and J lost 4 bases. Per germline, CDR1 GTSNPN and CDR2 SVGIG (reference sequence). The CDR3 DNA reads as TGTGCCTGGGTCCGGGACAGAAGATACAATGAGCAGTTCTTC. Protein sequence: CAWVRDRRYNEQFF.

The chain employs TRBV7-6 and TRBJ1-1; 7 positions agree with TRBD1. Trimming at V came to 1 base and at J to 3 bases, leaving 8 bases not matched to a gene. In germline, CDR1 is SGHVS, CDR2 FNYEAQ. The CDR3 runs 16 residues. CDR3 sequence (DNA): TGTGCCAGCAGCTTAGTCGGTGAGGGGGCTGACACTGAAGCTTTCTTT. This gives the protein CASSLVGEGADTEAFF.

This clone was seen a handful of times. The chain joins TRBV6-5 to TRBJ1-2; D possibly corresponds to TRBD1 (6 bases). Per the germline V gene, CDR1 is MNHEY and CDR2 is SVGAGI. The CDR3 has 14 amino acids. V lost 7 bases, J lost 5 bases, and 17 bases lay in between. The CDR3 is CASKYAQGEYGYTF. The DNA of the CDR3 is TGTGCCAGCAAATATGCACAGGGCGAATATGGCTACACCTTC.

The chain is built from TRBV29-1 and TRBJ1-1; TRBD1 agrees at 9 bases. Germline CDR1 reads SQVTM; CDR2 reads ANQGSEA. The V gene end was trimmed by 6 bases and the J gene end by 1 base; junction bases not matched to a gene: 3. The CDR3 totals 13 residues. In DNA form, the CDR3 reads TGCAGCGTACAGACAGGGGGGAACACTGAAGCTTTCTTT. Protein product: CSVQTGGNTEAFF. Using reference TRBV29-1 and TRBJ1-1 for the parts outside the CDR3, the full variable domain is SAVISQKPSRDICQRGTSLTIQCQVDSQVTMMFWYRQQPGQSLTLIATANQGSEATYESGFVIDKFPISRPNLTFSTLTVSNMSPEDSSIYLCSVQTGGNTEAFFGQGTRLTVV.

This clone was recorded a few times. The chain couples TRBV15 to TRBJ1-4; D remains unclear. The CDR3 runs 13 residues. Germline CDR1 LNHNV, CDR2 YYDKDF (reference sequence). Trimming took off 1 base at V and 8 bases at J, with 8 bases between the two ends. In nucleotides, the CDR3 is TGTGCCACCAGCAGAGTAGTTCGCGAAAAACTGTTTTTT. Encoded protein: CATSRVVREKLFF.

This chain joins TRBV4-3 and TRBJ2-1; D gene unclear. The V and J ends lost 1 base and 8 bases respectively, with 9 bases between them. CDR3 length equals 13 residues. Germline assignment: CDR1 LGHNA and CDR2 YSLEER. Here the CDR3 DNA reads TGCGCCAGCAGCCAAGCCGGGTTCGATGAGCAGTTCTTC. Its protein is CASSQAGFDEQFF.